This T cell receptor beta chain was identified during a study of regulatory T cells in long-lasting Graves disease. Through Arm-PCR of CDR3 regions and iRepertoire HTBI primers, TCR beta libraries were built. Using its own MiXCR run on the multiplex PCR reads, TCRdb lists one record per CDR3 protein. The sample yields 200,000 to 250,000 distinct CDR3 sequences, 20% seen once. Time point reported: newly diagnosed GD, antithyroid drugs for less than 3 months. Extracted RNA from PBMCs served as the source of the TCR library. This clonotype was counted a few times. V trimming: 5 bases; J trimming: 6 bases; junction bases outside the gene matches: 7. Germline V lookup: CDR1 SNHLY, CDR2 FYNNEI. CDR3 size: 14 residues.

The chain carries TRBV2 and TRBJ2-3; 8 nucleotides match TRBD2. This receptor was taken from a female donor with Graves disease. The material sequenced was peripheral blood mononuclear cells (PBMCs), taken at new diagnosis, from a patient treated with antithyroid drugs. The CDR3: CASSFSAGVDTQYF. DNA for the CDR3: TGTGCCAGCAGTTTCTCAGCGGGGGTGGATACGCAGTATTTT.